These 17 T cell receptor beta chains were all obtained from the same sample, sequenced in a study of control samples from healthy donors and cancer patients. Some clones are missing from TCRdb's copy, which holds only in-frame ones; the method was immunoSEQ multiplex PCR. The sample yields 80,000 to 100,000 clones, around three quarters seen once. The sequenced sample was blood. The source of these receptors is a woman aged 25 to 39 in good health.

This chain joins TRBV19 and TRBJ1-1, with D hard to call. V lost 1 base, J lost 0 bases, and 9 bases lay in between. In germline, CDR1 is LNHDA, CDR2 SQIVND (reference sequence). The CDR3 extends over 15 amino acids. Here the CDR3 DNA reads TGTGCCAGTAGTATAGTGGGCCGGATGAACACTGAAGCTTTCTTT. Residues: CASSIVGRMNTEAFF.

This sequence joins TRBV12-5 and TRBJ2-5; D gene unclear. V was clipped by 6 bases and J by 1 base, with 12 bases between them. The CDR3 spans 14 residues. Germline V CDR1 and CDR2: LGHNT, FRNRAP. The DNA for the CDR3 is TGTGCTAGTGGGGAGTCGCTCGCCCAAGAGACCCAGTACTTC. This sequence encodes CASGESLAQETQYF.

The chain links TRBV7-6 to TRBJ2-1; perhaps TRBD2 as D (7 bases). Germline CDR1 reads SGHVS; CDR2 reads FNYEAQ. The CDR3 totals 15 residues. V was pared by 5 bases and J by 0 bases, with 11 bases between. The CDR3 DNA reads TGTGCCAGCAGCCCAAGGGGGGGCTCCTACAATGAGCAGTTCTTC. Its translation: CASSPRGGSYNEQFF.

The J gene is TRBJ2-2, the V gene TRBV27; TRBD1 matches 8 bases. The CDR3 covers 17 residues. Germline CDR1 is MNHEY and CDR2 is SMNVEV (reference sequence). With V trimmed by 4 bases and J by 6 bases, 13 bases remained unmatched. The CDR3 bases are TGTGCCAGCAGTTCCCAATGGGGAGACAGGGGCCCCGGGGAGCTGTTTTTT. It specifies CASSSQWGDRGPGELFF.

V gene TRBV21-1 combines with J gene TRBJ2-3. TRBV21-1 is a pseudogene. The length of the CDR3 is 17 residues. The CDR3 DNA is TGTGCCAGCAGCAAAGAGACCGGCCCCATAGGGACAGATACGCAGTATTTT. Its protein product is CASSKETGPIGTDTQYF.

DNA of the CDR3: TGTGCTTCTCTAATCCCACAGGCGTTCTATGGCTACACCTTC. As protein: CASLIPQAFYGYTF. This chain links TRBV30 with TRBJ1-2, with TRBD1 as a possible D gene (5 bases). CDR1 and CDR2 from the germline V gene are GTSNPN and SVGIG (reference sequence). The CDR3 length is 14 residues.

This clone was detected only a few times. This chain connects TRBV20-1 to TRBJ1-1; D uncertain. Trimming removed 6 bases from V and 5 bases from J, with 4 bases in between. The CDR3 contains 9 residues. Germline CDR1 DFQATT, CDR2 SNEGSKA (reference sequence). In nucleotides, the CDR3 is TGCAGTGCCGGGACTGAAGCTTTCTTT. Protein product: CSAGTEAFF.

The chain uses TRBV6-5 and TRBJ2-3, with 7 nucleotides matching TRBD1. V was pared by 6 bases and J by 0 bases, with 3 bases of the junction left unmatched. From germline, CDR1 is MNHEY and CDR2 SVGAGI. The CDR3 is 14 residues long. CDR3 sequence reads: CASRKTGSTDTQYF. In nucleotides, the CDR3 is TGTGCCAGCAGGAAGACAGGGAGCACAGATACGCAGTATTTT.

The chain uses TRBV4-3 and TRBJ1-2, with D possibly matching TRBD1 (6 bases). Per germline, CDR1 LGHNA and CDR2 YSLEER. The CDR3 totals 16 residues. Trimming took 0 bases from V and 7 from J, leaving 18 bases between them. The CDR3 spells CASSQDAAGAYSGYTF. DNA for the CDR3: TGCGCCAGCAGCCAAGACGCGGCAGGGGCCTACAGTGGCTACACCTTC.

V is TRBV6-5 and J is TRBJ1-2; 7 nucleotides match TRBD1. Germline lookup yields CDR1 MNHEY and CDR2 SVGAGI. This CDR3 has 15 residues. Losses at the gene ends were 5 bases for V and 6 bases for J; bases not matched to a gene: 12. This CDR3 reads CASSPWDRPLHGYTF. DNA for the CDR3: TGTGCCAGCAGTCCTTGGGACAGACCCTTACATGGCTACACCTTC.

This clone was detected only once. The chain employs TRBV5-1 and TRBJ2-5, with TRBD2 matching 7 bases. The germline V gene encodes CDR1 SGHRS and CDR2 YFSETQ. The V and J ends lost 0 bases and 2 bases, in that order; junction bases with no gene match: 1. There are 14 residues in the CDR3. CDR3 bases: TGCGCCAGCAGCTTGGGAGCGGGGCAAGAGACCCAGTACTTC. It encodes CASSLGAGQETQYF.

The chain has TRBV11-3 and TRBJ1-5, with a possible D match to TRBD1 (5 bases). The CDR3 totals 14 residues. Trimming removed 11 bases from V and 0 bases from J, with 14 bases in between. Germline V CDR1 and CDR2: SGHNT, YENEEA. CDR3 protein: CAVTGPISNQPQHF. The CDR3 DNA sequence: TGTGCCGTGACGGGACCGATTAGCAATCAGCCCCAGCATTTT.

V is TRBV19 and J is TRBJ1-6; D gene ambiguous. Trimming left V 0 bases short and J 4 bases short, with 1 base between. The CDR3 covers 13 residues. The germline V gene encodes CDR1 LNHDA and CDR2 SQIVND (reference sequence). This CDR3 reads CASSIEYNSPLHF. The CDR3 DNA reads TGTGCCAGTAGTATAGAATATAATTCACCCCTCCACTTT.

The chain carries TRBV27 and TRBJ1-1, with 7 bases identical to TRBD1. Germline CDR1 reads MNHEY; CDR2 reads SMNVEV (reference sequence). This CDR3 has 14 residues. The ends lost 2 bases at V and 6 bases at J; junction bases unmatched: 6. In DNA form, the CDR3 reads TGTGCCAGCAGTTTAAGGCCCACAGGGGCTGAAGCTTTCTTT. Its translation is CASSLRPTGAEAFF.

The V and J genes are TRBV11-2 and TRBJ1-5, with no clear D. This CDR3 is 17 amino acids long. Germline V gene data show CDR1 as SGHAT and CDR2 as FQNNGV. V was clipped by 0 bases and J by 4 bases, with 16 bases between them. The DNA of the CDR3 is TGTGCCAGCAGCTTAGATCAGGAGCAGGTGGGAAATCAGCCCCAGCATTTT. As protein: CASSLDQEQVGNQPQHF. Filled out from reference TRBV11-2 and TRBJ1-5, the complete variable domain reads EAGVAQSPRYKIIEKRQSVAFWCNPISGHATLYWYQQILGQGPKLLIQFQNNGVVDDSQLPKDRFSAERLKGVDSTLKIQPAKLEDSAVYLCASSLDQEQVGNQPQHFGDGTRLSIL.

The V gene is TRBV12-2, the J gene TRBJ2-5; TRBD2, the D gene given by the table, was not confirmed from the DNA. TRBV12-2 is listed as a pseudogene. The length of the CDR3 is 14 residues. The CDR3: CASRLVATEEPQYF. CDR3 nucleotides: TGTGCAAGTCGCTTAGTTGCCACTGAAGAGCCCCAGTACTTC.

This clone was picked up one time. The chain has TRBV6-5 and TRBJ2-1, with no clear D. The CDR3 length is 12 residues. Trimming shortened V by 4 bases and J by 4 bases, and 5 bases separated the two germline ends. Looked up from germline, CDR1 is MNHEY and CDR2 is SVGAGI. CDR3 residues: CASSSRYNEQFF. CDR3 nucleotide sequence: TGTGCCAGCAGTTCCAGGTACAATGAGCAGTTCTTC.